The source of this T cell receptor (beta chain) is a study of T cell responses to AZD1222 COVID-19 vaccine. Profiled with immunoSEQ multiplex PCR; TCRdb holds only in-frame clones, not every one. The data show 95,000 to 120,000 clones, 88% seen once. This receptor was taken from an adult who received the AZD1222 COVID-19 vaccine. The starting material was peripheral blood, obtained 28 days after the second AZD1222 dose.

CDR3 in amino acids: CASSTGTYEQYF. The CDR3 DNA reads as TGTGCCAGCTCAACCGGGACGTACGAGCAGTACTTC. The chain carries TRBV18 and TRBJ2-7, with D perhaps TRBD1 or TRBD2 (5 bases each). The CDR3 loop spans 12 amino acids. Between the trimmed V and J ends, which lost 5 bases and 4 bases, there was a span of 9 bases. Germline CDR1 KGHSH, CDR2 LQKENI.